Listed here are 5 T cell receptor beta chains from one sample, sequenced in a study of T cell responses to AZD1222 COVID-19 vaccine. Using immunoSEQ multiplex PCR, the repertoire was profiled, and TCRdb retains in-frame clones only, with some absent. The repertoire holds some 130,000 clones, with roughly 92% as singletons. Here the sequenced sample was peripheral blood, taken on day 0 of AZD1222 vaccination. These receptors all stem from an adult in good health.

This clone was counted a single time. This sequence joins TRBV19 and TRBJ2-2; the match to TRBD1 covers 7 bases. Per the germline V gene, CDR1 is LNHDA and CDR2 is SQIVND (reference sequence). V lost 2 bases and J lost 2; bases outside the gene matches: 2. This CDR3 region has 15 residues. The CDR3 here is CASSIQGVNTGELFF. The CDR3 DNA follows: TGTGCCAGTAGTATACAGGGGGTCAACACCGGGGAGCTGTTTTTT.

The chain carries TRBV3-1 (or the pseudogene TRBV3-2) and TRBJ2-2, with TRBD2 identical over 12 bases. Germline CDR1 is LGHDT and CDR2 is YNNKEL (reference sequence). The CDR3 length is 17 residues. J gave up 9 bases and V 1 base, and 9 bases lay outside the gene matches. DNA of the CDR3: TGTGCCAGCAGCCAAGCTGGGCTAGCGGGAGGGCTCCGGGAGCTGTTTTTT. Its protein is CASSQAGLAGGLRELFF.

Here the CDR3 reads CASSGSGTSTDTQYF. The CDR3 nucleotides read TGTGCCAGCTCTGGTAGCGGGACTAGCACAGATACGCAGTATTTT. The V call is TRBV18, the J call TRBJ2-3; 8 nucleotides align to TRBD2. The germline V gene encodes CDR1 KGHSH and CDR2 LQKENI. CDR3 size: 15 residues. V shed 6 bases and J 0 bases; nucleotides not matched to a gene: 5.

This CDR3 is CASSPVRADTQYF. CDR3 DNA sequence: TGTGCCAGTAGTCCCGTACGAGCAGATACGCAGTATTTT. The chain combines TRBV19 with TRBJ2-3, with D unresolved. Trimming took off 5 bases at V and 4 bases at J, with 10 bases between the two ends. Germline V lookup: CDR1 LNHDA, CDR2 SQIVND (reference sequence). The CDR3 length is 13 residues.

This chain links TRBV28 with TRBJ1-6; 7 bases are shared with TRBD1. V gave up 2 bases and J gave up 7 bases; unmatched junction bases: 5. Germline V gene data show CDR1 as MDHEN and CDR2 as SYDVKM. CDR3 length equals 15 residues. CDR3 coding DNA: TGTGCCAGCAGTTTAATGCCGGGACAGAATTCACCCCTCCACTTT. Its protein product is CASSLMPGQNSPLHF.